The 8 T cell receptor beta chains below all came from one sample that was sequenced in a study of control samples from healthy donors and cancer patients. Repertoires were generated with immunoSEQ multiplex PCR, while TCRdb's copy carries only in-frame clones and drops some. The listing records some 190,000 clones. The sample taken for sequencing was blood. All receptors derive from a woman under 40 in good health.

J is TRBJ1-4 and V is TRBV5-5, with D perhaps matching TRBD1 (6 bases). The CDR3 spans 14 residues. Trimming cost V 2 bases and J 8 bases, with 13 bases left between them. Germline assignment: CDR1 SGHKS and CDR2 YYEKEE (reference sequence). The CDR3 is CASSFRGAGEKLFF. CDR3 nucleotides: TGTGCCAGCAGCTTCCGGGGGGCAGGCGAAAAACTGTTTTTT. Filled out from reference TRBV5-5 and TRBJ1-4, the complete variable domain reads DAGVTQSPTHLIKTRGQQVTLRCSPISGHKSVSWYQQVLGQGPQFIFQYYEKEERGRGNFPDRFSARQFPNYSSELNVNALLLGDSALYLCASSFRGAGEKLFFGSGTQLSVL.

V is TRBV12-3 or TRBV12-4 and J is TRBJ2-3; D not certain. Trimming took off 5 bases at V and 0 bases at J, with 6 bases between the two ends. The CDR3 has 13 residues. The CDR3 sequence is CASSPTSTDTQYF. The CDR3 nucleotides are TGTGCCAGCAGTCCGACTAGCACAGATACGCAGTATTTT.

The chain couples TRBV28 to TRBJ1-1; D is undetermined. The CDR3 is made up of 13 amino acids. CDR1 and CDR2 from the germline V gene are MDHEN and SYDVKM. V was cut by 11 bases and J by 3 bases, with 16 bases left in between. The CDR3 sequence is CALRGHLDTEAFF. Written as DNA, the CDR3 is TGTGCCCTCCGAGGCCACCTCGACACTGAAGCTTTCTTT.

This chain uses TRBV6-2 or TRBV6-3 with TRBJ2-7; the D call may be TRBD1 or TRBD2 (6 bases each). Trimming removed 1 base at V and 1 base at J, with 14 bases between. This CDR3 contains 16 residues. Looked up from germline, CDR1 is MNHEY and CDR2 is SVGEGT. This CDR3 reads CASSYLLGGSSYEQYF. DNA for the CDR3: TGTGCCAGCAGTTACTTGCTAGGGGGGTCATCCTACGAGCAGTACTTC.

The V gene is TRBV18, the J gene TRBJ1-1; 8 bases agree with TRBD1. The germline V gene has CDR1 KGHSH and CDR2 LQKENI. The V gene end was trimmed by 2 bases and the J gene end by 5 bases; junction bases not matched to a gene: 7. CDR3 size: 15 residues. CDR3 in amino acids: CASSPGRTGPTEAFF. The DNA for the CDR3 is TGTGCCAGCTCACCAGGTAGGACAGGGCCAACTGAAGCTTTCTTT.

The chain couples TRBV19 to TRBJ1-5; 7 positions agree with TRBD1. V lost 4 bases, J lost 0 bases, and 6 bases stayed unmatched. The CDR3 sequence is 16 residues long. Germline V lookup: CDR1 LNHDA, CDR2 SQIVND (reference sequence). CDR3 in amino acids: CASSTSGGGSNQPQHF. CDR3 DNA sequence: TGTGCCAGTAGTACCTCAGGGGGAGGTAGCAATCAGCCCCAGCATTTT.

The chain has TRBV12-3 or TRBV12-4 and TRBJ1-1; D is uncertain. V was cut by 7 bases and J by 5 bases, with 14 bases left in between. This CDR3 is built from 13 residues. CDR3 sequence: CASKTEARTEAFF. CDR3 in DNA: TGTGCCAGCAAGACTGAGGCGAGGACTGAAGCTTTCTTT.

The chain employs TRBV11-2 and TRBJ2-3, with 15 nucleotides matching TRBD2. V lost 6 bases and J lost 2; bases outside the gene matches: 9. Germline CDR1 reads SGHAT; CDR2 reads FQNNGV. This CDR3 has 18 amino acids. The CDR3 sequence: CASSPGLAGGTITDTQYF. The CDR3 DNA follows: TGTGCCAGCAGTCCCGGACTAGCGGGGGGGACTATCACAGATACGCAGTATTTT.